These 8 T cell receptor beta chains originate from one sample sequenced in a study of T cell changes during pregnancy in multiple sclerosis. Repertoires were generated with immunoSEQ multiplex PCR, while TCRdb's copy carries only in-frame clones and drops some. This table holds roughly 40,000 clones, around 90% found once. Sequencing was performed on CD8+ T cells from peripheral blood mononuclear cells, taken before pregnancy. The source is a female donor with multiple sclerosis, enrolled in a pregnancy study.

The rearrangement joins TRBV19 to TRBJ1-2, with D possibly TRBD1 on 6 matching bases. This CDR3 is built from 15 residues. The V end was cut by 3 bases, the J end by 6 bases, with 17 bases between. CDR1 LNHDA and CDR2 SQIVND come from the germline V gene (reference sequence). The CDR3 DNA is TGTGCCAGTAGTATTAGCCTGGGGGCCGGCGATGGCTACACCTTC. It is translated as CASSISLGAGDGYTF.

V gene TRBV7-8 combines with J gene TRBJ2-1; TRBD2 aligns across 9 bases. In germline, CDR1 is SGHVS, CDR2 FQNEAQ. The CDR3 contains 17 residues. Trimming at V came to 5 bases and at J to 9 bases, leaving 17 bases not matched to a gene. The CDR3 sequence is CASSHPNGLAPSIEQFF. The CDR3 DNA follows: TGTGCCAGCAGCCACCCTAATGGACTAGCGCCCTCGATTGAGCAGTTCTTC.

The V gene is TRBV28, the J gene TRBJ2-7, with 8 bases matching TRBD1. From germline, CDR1 is MDHEN and CDR2 SYDVKM. CDR3 length: 14 residues. After removal of 7 bases from V and 3 bases from J, the junction contained 8 bases not matched to a gene. CDR3 sequence reads: CASTLPGQDYEQYF. DNA for the CDR3: TGTGCCAGCACTCTTCCGGGACAGGACTACGAGCAGTACTTC.

The chain links TRBV4-1 to TRBJ2-1; 11 positions agree with TRBD2. Germline lookup yields CDR1 MGHRA and CDR2 YSYEKL. J gave up 6 bases and V 6 bases, and 10 bases lay outside the gene matches. The CDR3 covers 16 residues. CDR3 region: CASRTLLAGGGNEQFF. CDR3 DNA: TGCGCCAGCAGGACCTTGTTAGCGGGAGGGGGCAATGAGCAGTTCTTC.

This chain uses TRBV7-2 with TRBJ2-2, with D unresolved. CDR3 length: 12 residues. The germline V gene has CDR1 SGHTA and CDR2 FQGNSA. V was cut by 7 bases and J by 10 bases, with 13 bases left in between. Here the CDR3 DNA reads TGTGCCAGCACCTATACCCCCACGGAGCTGTTTTTT. It specifies CASTYTPTELFF.

This sequence joins TRBV28 and TRBJ1-1, with D possibly being TRBD1 (5 bases). The V end was cut by 5 bases, the J end by 0 bases, with 16 bases between. This CDR3 has 16 amino acids. Germline CDR1 and CDR2: MDHEN and SYDVKM. The CDR3 is CASSPRGFPLNTEAFF. CDR3 DNA: TGTGCCAGCAGTCCAAGGGGTTTCCCCTTGAACACTGAAGCTTTCTTT.

V usage is TRBV6-1 and J usage is TRBJ2-1, with TRBD2 matching over 8 bases. CDR1 and CDR2 from the germline V gene are MNHNS and SASEGT. V was clipped by 4 bases and J by 8 bases; unmatched bases: 13. This CDR3 has 16 residues. The CDR3 here is CASSGGLAPLVDEQFF. For the CDR3, the DNA is TGTGCCAGCAGTGGAGGACTAGCCCCTCTGGTGGATGAGCAGTTCTTC.

This clone occurred once. V gene TRBV28 combines with J gene TRBJ2-2, with D maybe TRBD1 (8 bases). Trimming took 4 bases from V and 1 from J, leaving 19 bases between them. Germline CDR1 is MDHEN and CDR2 is SYDVKM. This CDR3 comprises 18 residues. This CDR3 reads CASSSHRGGTGNTGELFF. In nucleotides, the CDR3 is TGTGCCAGCAGTTCCCATAGGGGGGGGACAGGGAACACCGGGGAGCTGTTTTTT.